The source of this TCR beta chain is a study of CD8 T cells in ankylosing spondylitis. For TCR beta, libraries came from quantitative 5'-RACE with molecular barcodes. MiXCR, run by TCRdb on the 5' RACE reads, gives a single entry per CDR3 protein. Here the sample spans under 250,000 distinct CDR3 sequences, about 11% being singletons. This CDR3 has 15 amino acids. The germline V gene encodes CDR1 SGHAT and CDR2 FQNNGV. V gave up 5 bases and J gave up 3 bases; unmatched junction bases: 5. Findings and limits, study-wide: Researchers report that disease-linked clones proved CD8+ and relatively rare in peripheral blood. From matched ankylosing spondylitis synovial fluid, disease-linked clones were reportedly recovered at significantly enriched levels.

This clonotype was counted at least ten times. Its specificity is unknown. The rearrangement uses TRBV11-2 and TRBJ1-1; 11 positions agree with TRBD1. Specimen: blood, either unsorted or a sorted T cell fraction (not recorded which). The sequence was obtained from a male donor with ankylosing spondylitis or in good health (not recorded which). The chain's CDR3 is CASSTWDRGDTEAFF. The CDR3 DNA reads TGTGCCAGCAGCACATGGGACAGGGGGGACACTGAAGCTTTCTTT.